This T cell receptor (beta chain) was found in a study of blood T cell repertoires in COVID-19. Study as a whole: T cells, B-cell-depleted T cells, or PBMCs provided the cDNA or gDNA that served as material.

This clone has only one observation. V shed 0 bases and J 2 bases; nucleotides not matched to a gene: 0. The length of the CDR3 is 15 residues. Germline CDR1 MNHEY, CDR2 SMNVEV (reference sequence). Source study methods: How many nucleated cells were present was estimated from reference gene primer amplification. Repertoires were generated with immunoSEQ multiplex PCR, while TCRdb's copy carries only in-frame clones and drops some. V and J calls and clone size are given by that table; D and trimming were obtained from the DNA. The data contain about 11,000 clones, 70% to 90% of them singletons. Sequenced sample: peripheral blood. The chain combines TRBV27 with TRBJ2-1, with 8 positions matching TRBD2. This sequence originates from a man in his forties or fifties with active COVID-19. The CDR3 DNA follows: TGTGCCAGCAGTTTATCGGGACTAGCCTACAATGAGCAGTTCTTC. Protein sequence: CASSLSGLAYNEQFF.